This T cell receptor (beta chain) comes out of a study of blood T cell repertoires in COVID-19. Study processing details: The assay estimated nucleated cells by amplifying reference gene primers. Sequencing was performed with immunoSEQ multiplex PCR; in TCRdb, only in-frame clones are kept and a portion is missing. The D gene and trimming were derived from the DNA, and the V and J assignments and clone size from that table. This table holds about 97,000 clones, 80% to 90% found once. This CDR3 comprises 16 residues. CDR1 is MNHEY and CDR2 is SVGAGI in the germline V gene. V lost 3 bases to trimming and J lost 4 bases; unmatched junction nucleotides: 6.

Material: peripheral blood. The sequence came from a human donor in a cohort sampled during active COVID-19. This chain connects TRBV6-5 to TRBJ1-6; 7 bases match TRBD1. The CDR3 sequence is CASSYGQEHYNSPLHF. The CDR3 DNA sequence: TGTGCCAGCAGTTATGGACAGGAGCATTATAATTCACCCCTCCACTTT.